This TCR beta chain was profiled in a study of post-analysis software for immune sequencing data. Across the whole study: Recorded disease courses covered relapsing-remitting, secondary progressive and progressive-relapsing multiple sclerosis. Some patients had no subtype annotation.

This clonotype showed up just a few times. As yet, its antigen is unknown. At one boundary the junction diverges from the germline segment, which might be a read error. Libraries were made from TCR beta cDNA, and they carried unique molecular identifiers. Starting from approximately 0.95 to 9.8 million T cells, the study yielded approximately 460,000 cDNA molecules. TCRdb passed the PCR reads through MiXCR, listing each CDR3 protein once. The sample lists about 460,000 distinct CDR3 sequences, around 40% occurring once. Notes on the study in general: Comparison of patients with controls showed five TRBV segments more frequent in patients, TRBV5-6, TRBV5-1 and TRBV20-1 among them.

This CDR3 is 13 amino acids long. Per germline, CDR1 LGHNT and CDR2 FRNRAP. This receptor was identified in a girl aged 5-17 years with multiple sclerosis. The chain joins TRBV12-5 to TRBJ2-3; D is undetermined. Specimen: blood. CDR3 nucleotide sequence: TGTGCTAGTGGTTTGACAGACACAGATGCGCAGTATTTT. Residues: CASGLTDTDAQYF. Full variable domain (rest looked up from reference TRBV12-5 and TRBJ2-3): DARVTQTPRHKVTEMGQEVTMRCQPILGHNTVFWYRQTMMQGLELLAYFRNRAPLDDSGMPKDRFSAEMPDATLATLKIQPSEPRDSAVYFCASGLTDTDAQYFGPGTRLTVL.